Listed below are T cell receptor beta chains from one sample, sequenced in a study of blood T cell repertoires in COVID-19. This table comes from immunoSEQ multiplex PCR, and its TCRdb copy is limited to in-frame clones, with some not included. Among some 290,000 clones listed, around 87% were seen once. Sequencing was carried out using peripheral blood. These receptors were obtained from a man between 18 and 35 years old with active or convalescent COVID-19. Each CDR3 is given with its conserved first and last residue. A D gene is named only where the DNA matches it firmly. Size is stated for part of the rows, as once, few or many counts, or as a class when the clone is expanded.

cdr3_nt	cdr3_aa	cdr3_length	v_call	j_call	clone_size	d_call
TGTGCCTGGAGTGAAGGGACTACCGGGGAGCTGTTTTTT	CAWSEGTTGELFF	13	TRBV30	TRBJ2-2	.	.
TGTGCCAGCAGTATTAGCGGTGAAGAGACCCAGTACTTC	CASSISGEETQYF	13	TRBV27	TRBJ2-5	.	.
TGTGCCAGCAGCCTCGGAGGGGAGAACTATGGCTACACCTTC	CASSLGGENYGYTF	14	TRBV7-2	TRBJ1-2	.	.
TGTGCCAGCAGTTTCACTAGCGGGAACTACGAGCAGTACTTC	CASSFTSGNYEQYF	14	TRBV6-2/TRBV6-3	TRBJ2-7	.	TRBD2
TGCGCCAGCAGCCAAGGATCGGGTACTAATTCACCCCTCCACTTT	CASSQGSGTNSPLHF	15	TRBV4-3	TRBJ1-6	.	.
TGTGCCAGCAGCCACAGTCTAGCGGGGGCGAACACCGGGGAGCTGTTTTTT	CASSHSLAGANTGELFF	17	TRBV3-1/TRBV3-2	TRBJ2-2	.	TRBD2
TGTGCCAGCAGTGAACAAGGCGGGGGTGCATCAACCCCCTACAATGAGCAGTTCTTC	CASSEQGGGASTPYNEQFF	19	TRBV6-1	TRBJ2-1	.	TRBD2
TGTGCCAGCAGTTTAGCGGTCACAAGTACAGATACGCAGTATTTT	CASSLAVTSTDTQYF	15	TRBV27	TRBJ2-3	.	.
TGTGCCAGCAGCTTAACACTAGCGGGATCAGGAGATGAGCAGTTCTTC	CASSLTLAGSGDEQFF	16	TRBV7-3	TRBJ2-1	.	TRBD2
TGCGCCAGCAGCCCCACATCAATGGGCGCTGAAGCTTTCTTT	CASSPTSMGAEAFF	14	TRBV4-3	TRBJ1-1	.	.
TGTGCCTGGAGTCGGCAGGGGGTGAAAGATACGCAGTATTTT	CAWSRQGVKDTQYF	14	TRBV30	TRBJ2-3	.	TRBD1
TGCGCCAGCAGTCGGGATAACACTGAAGCTTTCTTT	CASSRDNTEAFF	12	TRBV5-1	TRBJ1-1	.	.
TGTGCCAGTCGGACAGACCCCTATCAGCCCCAGCATTTT	CASRTDPYQPQHF	13	TRBV28	TRBJ1-5	.	.
TGTGCCAGCAGCTTAGCGGGGCTTGGGAACTACGAGCAGTACTTC	CASSLAGLGNYEQYF	15	TRBV7-2	TRBJ2-7	.	.
TGTGCCAGCAGTGAACCCGGGGGGGTAGAGACCCAGTACTTC	CASSEPGGVETQYF	14	TRBV25-1	TRBJ2-5	.	TRBD2
TGTGCCAGCAGCCTGGCGGCGGGAGGGCATGAGCAGTTCTTC	CASSLAAGGHEQFF	14	TRBV3-1/TRBV3-2	TRBJ2-1	.	TRBD2
TGTGCCAGCTCACCACGACAGGGAAACACCGGGGAGCTGTTTTTT	CASSPRQGNTGELFF	15	TRBV18	TRBJ2-2	.	TRBD1
TGTGCCAGTAGCCTGGTGGACAGGATTAACACTGAAGCTTTCTTT	CASSLVDRINTEAFF	15	TRBV19	TRBJ1-1	.	TRBD1
TGTGCCAGCAGCTTAGGTTGGGGAGCTGAAGCTTTCTTT	CASSLGWGAEAFF	13	TRBV7-8	TRBJ1-1	medium-sized	.
TGTGCCAGCTCGGTCACTAGTGATGAGCAGTTCTTC	CASSVTSDEQFF	12	TRBV18	TRBJ2-1	.	.
TGTGCCAGCAGCTTAGAATTCGGGAGGGATACGCAGTATTTT	CASSLEFGRDTQYF	14	TRBV11-3	TRBJ2-3	.	TRBD2
TGTGCCAGCAGTGAACTAGGGGGATTGAACTATGGCTACACCTTC	CASSELGGLNYGYTF	15	TRBV6-1	TRBJ1-2	.	.
TGTGCCAGCAGCTCACAGCCCGTCTGGGCCAACGTCCTGACTTTC	CASSSQPVWANVLTF	15	TRBV11-2	TRBJ2-6	.	.
TGTGCCAGCAGCACCGGGACAGATACCTACGAGCAGTACTTC	CASSTGTDTYEQYF	14	TRBV7-6	TRBJ2-7	.	TRBD1
TGTGCCAGCAGCCCAGGACTAGCGGGAGGGCCGGCAGATACGCAGTATTTT	CASSPGLAGGPADTQYF	17	TRBV7-2	TRBJ2-3	.	TRBD2